A single sample gave rise to the 13 T cell receptor beta chains below, sequenced in a study of CD8 T cells in ankylosing spondylitis. TCRdb called the 5' RACE reads again in MiXCR, with one record for every CDR3 protein. The sample has about 160,000 distinct CDR3 sequences, around 19% seen once. The sequencing input was blood, either unsorted or a sorted T cell fraction (not recorded which). These receptors all come from a male donor with ankylosing spondylitis or in good health (not recorded which).

The J gene is TRBJ2-2, the V gene TRBV30; TRBD2 might be the D (6 bases). Germline CDR1 reads GTSNPN; CDR2 reads SVGIG (reference sequence). Trimming stripped 5 bases from V and 5 bases from J, with 12 bases between. CDR3 size: 13 residues. The CDR3 region has the DNA TGTGCCTGGCGACTAGTCTCGACCGGGGAGCTGTTTTTT. This encodes CAWRLVSTGELFF.

Ten or more counts support this clonotype. V and J are TRBV5-1 and TRBJ2-3; 9 bases align to TRBD2. The CDR3 has 16 amino acids. Germline V CDR1 and CDR2: SGHRS, YFSETQ. Germline trimming cut 4 bases from V and 1 base from J; bases unmatched to any gene: 7. The DNA for the CDR3 is TGCGCCAGCAGCCTCGAAGCGGGAGGAGGCACAGATACGCAGTATTTT. It encodes CASSLEAGGGTDTQYF.

V is TRBV2 and J is TRBJ2-7; maybe TRBD2 (6 bases). V was pared by 7 bases and J by 2 bases, with 15 bases between. CDR1 and CDR2 from the germline V gene are SNHLY and FYNNEI. The length of the CDR3 is 14 residues. CDR3 nucleotides: TGTGCCAGCATCGGGACTTCCTCCCCCTACGAGCAGTACTTC. This translates into CASIGTSSPYEQYF.

This clonotype was seen a single time. This sequence joins TRBV12-3 or TRBV12-4 and TRBJ2-1, with D uncertain. Trimming stripped 3 bases from V and 2 bases from J, with 5 bases between. This CDR3 has 13 amino acids. CDR3 sequence (DNA): TGTGCCAGCAGTTTGGCAACCTACAATGAGCAGTTCTTC. The encoded protein is CASSLATYNEQFF.

This rearrangement joins TRBV29-1 to TRBJ2-3; D is unresolved. Per the germline V gene, CDR1 is SQVTM and CDR2 is ANQGSEA. V lost 1 base and J 6 bases, leaving 5 bases between the germline ends. The CDR3 runs 11 residues. CDR3 nucleotide sequence: TGCAGCGTTGAAGTGGGGGATACGCAGTATTTT. Translating it yields CSVEVGDTQYF.

The rearrangement links TRBV7-2 to TRBJ2-5; 11 bases match TRBD2. V lost 2 bases and J lost 5; bases outside the gene matches: 4. CDR1 and CDR2 from the germline V gene are SGHTA and FQGNSA. The CDR3 runs 15 residues. The chain's CDR3 is CASSLTGTSGETQYF. Written as DNA, the CDR3 is TGTGCCAGCAGCTTAACCGGGACTAGCGGCGAGACCCAGTACTTC.

The J gene is TRBJ2-7, the V gene TRBV2, with 8 positions matching TRBD2. The length of the CDR3 is 14 residues. The germline CDR1 and CDR2 sequences are SNHLY and FYNNEI. V was clipped by 0 bases and J by 6 bases; unmatched bases: 4. This CDR3 is CASSEAGTRTEQYF. The CDR3 coding sequence is TGTGCCAGCAGTGAAGCGGGGACTAGGACCGAGCAGTACTTC. Drawing the rest from reference TRBV2 and TRBJ2-7, the complete variable domain is EPEVTQTPSHQVTQMGQEVILRCVPISNHLYFYWYRQILGQKVEFLVSFYNNEISEKSEIFDDQFSVERPDGSNFTLKIRSTKLEDSAMYFCASSEAGTRTEQYFGPGTRLTVT.

Concerning this clonotype: This may arise from a read error, as a much more abundant clone is one base away. V is TRBV24-1 and J is TRBJ2-1, with D tentatively TRBD1 (6 bases). CDR3 size: 15 residues. Germline assignment: CDR1 KGHDR and CDR2 SFDVKD. The CDR3 nucleotides read TGTGCCGCCAGTGATCCCGACAGGAGATACAATGAGCAGTTCTTC. Its translation is CAASDPDRRYNEQFF.

This clonotype was counted at least ten times. The chain combines TRBV12-3 or TRBV12-4 with TRBJ2-5; D gene unclear. Trimming stripped 5 bases from V and 2 bases from J, with 9 bases between. This CDR3 has 13 residues. DNA for the CDR3: TGTGCCAGCAGTCCGGGTCAACAAGAGACCCAGTACTTC. It translates to CASSPGQQETQYF.

The rearrangement joins TRBV5-6 to TRBJ1-3; D gene uncertain. V was cut by 4 bases and J by 3 bases, with 14 bases left in between. There are 15 residues in the CDR3. Germline CDR1 is SGHDT and CDR2 is YYEEEE. As DNA, the CDR3 is TGTGCCAGCAGCGCCGGAGGGCAGATTGGAAACACCATATATTTT. Its protein product is CASSAGGQIGNTIYF.

CDR3 coding DNA: TGTGCCAGCAGTGAAGTCCCTGGGATCTACGAGCAGTACTTC. It yields the protein CASSEVPGIYEQYF. This chain connects TRBV6-1 to TRBJ2-7; the D is unclear. The V end was cut by 1 base, the J end by 3 bases, with 10 bases between. The germline V gene has CDR1 MNHNS and CDR2 SASEGT. The CDR3 runs 14 residues.

V and J are TRBV7-2 and TRBJ1-2, with unresolved D. V was shortened by 4 bases and J by 4 bases, with 7 bases between the two germline ends. The germline gives CDR1 SGHTA, CDR2 FQGNSA. The CDR3 is 12 residues long. In DNA form, the CDR3 reads TGTGCCAGCAGCTCGACATCCTATGGCTACACCTTC. Its translation is CASSSTSYGYTF.

This clonotype has a count of ten or more. The chain carries TRBV6-1 and TRBJ2-1; D is unresolved. Per the germline V gene, CDR1 is MNHNS and CDR2 is SASEGT. The CDR3 extends over 11 amino acids. Trimming stripped 1 base from V and 9 bases from J, with 4 bases between. CDR3 sequence reads: CASSEVAEQFF. As DNA, the CDR3 is TGTGCCAGCAGTGAAGTTGCTGAGCAGTTCTTC.